This T cell receptor beta chain was recorded in a study of lymphopenia after photon versus proton radiotherapy. Method: immunoSEQ multiplex PCR; TCRdb's copy keeps in-frame clones and lacks some. The repertoire holds 160,000 or so clones, around 85% seen once, with around 5% in the top ten. Whole-study results and caveats: Larger post-nadir TCR diversity loss correlated inversely with survival in deceased patients. Proton therapy kept repertoires fairly stable, unlike photons, which gained effector/memory cells. Post-nadir diversity loss with photons came from oligoclonal expansion, particularly CD8+ Temra cells. Only patients who died were analyzed for survival; proton advantage is unproven.

Germline V gene data show CDR1 as MNHNY and CDR2 as SVGAGI (reference sequence). The V and J ends lost 8 bases and 4 bases respectively, with 11 bases between them. The CDR3 is 13 amino acids. The count of this clone is one. Its target is not known. V usage is TRBV6-6 and J usage is TRBJ1-4, with no clear D. The clonotype was recovered from a middle-aged man with gastric cancer. Sequencing was performed on peripheral blood, taken from a patient treated with photon-based radiotherapy. CDR3 nucleotide sequence: TGTGCCAGCGGACCCGGACGTAATGAAAAACTGTTTTTT. This sequence encodes CASGPGRNEKLFF.